A single T cell receptor beta chain is shown here with its context. Its antigen is unknown. No clone much larger than this one lies a single base away; base qualities are absent. The CDR3 regions of human TCRbeta chains were analyzed by immunosequencing. In the original analysis: TCRs in the repertoires were matched against a reference library of SARS-CoV-2-specific TCRs that had been generated with the MIRA antigen-specificity platform. Breadth was defined as the fraction of unique TCRs that were SARS-CoV-2-associated, and depth was defined as the fraction of total T cells that were SARS-CoV-2-associated. Using the MIRA data, each spike-specific TCR was assigned both to the spike region to which the TCR was reactive and to a CD4 or CD8 class. Log10-transformed breadth and depth values were compared by one-way ANOVA with Sidak's multiple comparisons tests. TCRdb obtained this table from immuneACCESS and retained in-frame rearrangements with V and J assigned. These tables miss some clones; where compared with another copy, unresolved V genes account for less than half of the shortfall, and the remainder is unexplained. Clonal size and the V and J genes are those of that table, whereas D and trimming came from the DNA. Here the sample has over 120,000 clones; nearly 90% occur a single time. The ten largest clones take up about 5.4% of the sample.

These data are taken from a study of T cell responses to AZD1222 COVID-19 vaccine (dated by TCRdb to 2020 to 2023). Broadly, across the study: TCR sequencing covered fewer than 250 trial participants: 200 to 220 given two doses of AZD1222 and 26 given two doses of MenACWY control vaccine. Trial participants were enrolled by age into 18-55, 56-69 and 70-plus year subgroups, with about 150, 28 and 57 TCR-sequenced participants respectively. Paper-wide results and their limitations: Reportedly, close to half of the unique spike-specific TCRs recognized epitopes lying outside the regions that are mutated in the B.1.351 and B.1.1.7 variants. Participants were mostly white British, with more females than males. The authors suggested clonal diversity may have been underestimated. In the small 56-69-year group, the increase in depth fell short of significance, most likely because of low power. Spike-specific TCR breadth and depth rose significantly after two AZD1222 doses compared with day 0 and with MenACWY recipients. CD4 TCRs associated with the vaccine covered the entire spike protein, and the dominant responses were in regions 160-218 and 743-854. Conclusions about previously exposed vaccinees are limited because only a handful of AZD1222 recipients were SARS-CoV-2 seropositive at baseline. Because no day 14 peak-response samples were available, repertoires were characterized only after the peak T cell response.

In light of the paper, this sample's time point label describes: about 28 days (+/-7) after the second vaccine dose. This specimen's treatment or condition label, per the study, means: meningococcal conjugate vaccine given as trial control. Vaccinee samples were obtained from the UK trials COV001 and COV002, which included a single-blind randomized controlled phase 2/3 trial of AZD1222 (ChAdOx1 nCoV-19) in healthy adults. For TCRbeta chain sequencing, PBMC samples from trial participants were taken at day 0 and at day 28 after the second dose. Via the germline V gene, CDR1 is MGHDK and CDR2 SYGVNS. The CDR3 starts with the cysteine, ends with the phenylalanine, and has 18 residues. The entry retains the CDR3 DNA only, 54 bases that are in frame from base 1. From V the trimming removes 5 bases and from J it removes 2 bases, while the gene matches leave 13 bases of the junction unaccounted for.

This specimen was peripheral blood, taken 28 days after the second dose of the MenACWY control vaccine. The chain is encoded by TRBV25-1 joined to TRBJ2-5, with 11 central nucleotides matching TRBD2. The TCR originated in an adult who received the MenACWY meningococcal vaccine as a control. The CDR3 region reads CASSPVLRLAGPQETQYF. DNA sequence: TGTGCCAGCAGTCCGGTTTTGCGACTAGCGGGACCGCAAGAGACCCAGTACTTC.